The 21 T cell receptor beta chains below all came from one sample that was sequenced in a study of T-cell reconstitution after alpha-beta-depleted transplantation in children. Preparation of the TCRbeta library used unique molecular identifiers. MiXCR, run by TCRdb on the PCR reads, gives a single entry per CDR3 protein. The sample consists of about 340,000 distinct CDR3 sequences, 15% to 20% of them appearing once. Sequenced material: PBMCs, mostly from graft donor cells, taken 360 days after TCRalphabeta/CD19-depleted stem cell transplant. The source of these receptors is a male patient aged 2 to 9 who had a stem cell transplant for acute lymphoblastic leukemia, so the T cells may come from the graft donor.

The chain links TRBV7-8 to TRBJ2-1; D not certain. The CDR3 totals 13 residues. CDR1 is SGHVS, CDR2 FQNEAQ, per germline. V lost 5 bases to trimming and J lost 9 bases, with 14 bases between them. Here the CDR3 reads CASSPVSYAEQFF. CDR3 nucleotides: TGTGCCAGCAGCCCCGTGTCGTATGCTGAGCAGTTCTTC.

This clonotype was counted between two and nine times. The chain links TRBV28 to TRBJ1-2, with 10 bases that match TRBD1. Germline CDR1 MDHEN, CDR2 SYDVKM. V trimming: 1 base; J trimming: 2 bases; junction bases outside the gene matches: 1. The CDR3 contains 15 residues. The CDR3 protein is CASSLSGQGNYGYTF. As DNA, the CDR3 is TGTGCCAGCAGTTTATCGGGACAGGGGAACTATGGCTACACCTTC.

This clonotype has a handful of counts. The chain has TRBV29-1 and TRBJ2-7, with 9 positions matching TRBD1. The CDR3 totals 14 residues. Germline loops: CDR1 SQVTM, CDR2 ANQGSEA. J gave up 4 bases and V 1 base, and 5 bases lay outside the gene matches. CDR3: CSVEADRGSYEQYF. Written as DNA, the CDR3 is TGCAGCGTTGAAGCGGACAGGGGTTCATACGAGCAGTACTTC.

This clonotype was counted a single time. J is TRBJ2-6 and V is TRBV7-6; D perhaps matches TRBD1 (5 bases). The CDR3 covers 16 residues. Germline V CDR1 and CDR2: SGHVS, FNYEAQ. The germline V and J ends were trimmed by 0 bases and 0 bases, with 6 bases remaining between them. The chain's CDR3 is CASSLAQGSGANVLTF. CDR3 coding DNA: TGTGCCAGCAGCTTAGCCCAGGGCTCTGGGGCCAACGTCCTGACTTTC.

The J gene is TRBJ1-3, the V gene TRBV4-2; no clear D gene. Germline values: CDR1 LGHNA, CDR2 YNFKEQ. This CDR3 has 17 residues. The ends were cut back, 1 base at V and 1 base at J, with 14 bases in the middle. This CDR3 reads CASSQGGVSPSGNTIYF. The CDR3 DNA follows: TGTGCCAGCAGCCAAGGAGGCGTCAGTCCTTCTGGAAACACCATATATTTT.

There are many counts of this clonotype. V gene TRBV4-1 combines with J gene TRBJ2-1; 7 bases match TRBD2. V was pared by 9 bases and J by 9 bases, with 5 bases of the junction left unmatched. CDR1 MGHRA and CDR2 YSYEKL come from the germline V gene. The CDR3 has 11 amino acids. CDR3 loop: CASRSGAEQFF. For the CDR3, the DNA is TGCGCCAGTAGAAGCGGGGCTGAGCAGTTCTTC.

Ten or more counts support this clonotype. The V gene is TRBV10-1, the J gene TRBJ2-3, with TRBD2 identical over 10 bases. Germline trimming cut 7 bases from V and 7 bases from J; bases unmatched to any gene: 8. The germline gives CDR1 WNHNN, CDR2 SYGVQD (reference sequence). The CDR3 covers 14 residues. The CDR3 reads CASIRPSGSYTQYF. CDR3 DNA: TGCGCCAGCATTAGGCCTAGCGGGAGTTATACGCAGTATTTT.

This clonotype has ten or more counts. The V call is TRBV4-1, the J call TRBJ2-7; 9 nucleotides match TRBD1. Germline CDR1 MGHRA, CDR2 YSYEKL. The CDR3 spans 14 residues. Trimming removed 1 base from V and 3 bases from J; junction bases left unmatched: 1. The CDR3: CASSQGQGVYEQYF. As DNA, the CDR3 is TGCGCCAGCAGCCAAGGACAGGGGGTCTACGAGCAGTACTTC.

The V gene is TRBV3-1, the J gene TRBJ1-1; D is unclear. The length of the CDR3 is 13 residues. In germline, CDR1 is LGHDT, CDR2 YNNKEL (reference sequence). The V and J ends lost 4 bases and 6 bases respectively, with 12 bases between them. Here the CDR3 DNA reads TGTGCCAGCAGCCCCGGCCTTGGCCCTGAAGCTTTCTTT. It yields the protein CASSPGLGPEAFF.

The genes are TRBV12-3 or TRBV12-4 and TRBJ2-7, with D hard to call. This CDR3 spans 13 amino acids. With 6 bases removed from V and 7 bases from J, the gap between germline ends came to 16 bases. CDR3 protein: CASSPVGPREQYF. In nucleotides, the CDR3 is TGTGCCAGCAGCCCAGTTGGCCCTAGGGAGCAGTACTTC.

This clonotype was found a few times. This chain connects TRBV11-1 to TRBJ1-1; D might be TRBD1 (5 bases). V was clipped by 5 bases and J by 2 bases, with 9 bases between them. The CDR3 sequence is 13 residues long. Germline V CDR1 and CDR2: SGHAT, FQDESV (reference sequence). CDR3 residues: CASSDRYNTEAFF. The CDR3 bases are TGTGCCAGCAGCGACAGATATAACACTGAAGCTTTCTTT. The full variable domain, completed using reference TRBV11-1 and TRBJ1-1, is EAEVAQSPRYKITEKSQAVAFWCDPISGHATLYWYRQILGQGPELLVQFQDESVVDDSQLPKDRFSAERLKGVDSTLKIQPAELGDSAMYLCASSDRYNTEAFFGQGTRLTVV.

The rearrangement links TRBV6-1 to TRBJ2-7; 9 bases map to TRBD2. CDR3 length: 15 amino acids. V shed 6 bases and J 2 bases; nucleotides not matched to a gene: 8. CDR1 MNHNS and CDR2 SASEGT come from the germline V gene. The CDR3 bases are TGTGCCAGCAGAATTATAGCGGGGGATACCTACGAGCAGTACTTC. This translates into CASRIIAGDTYEQYF.

The V and J genes are TRBV20-1 and TRBJ2-3, with D unresolved. Germline CDR1 DFQATT, CDR2 SNEGSKA (reference sequence). The CDR3 spans 13 residues. CDR3 sequence: CRVAQTSTDTQYF. CDR3 nucleotides: TGCAGGGTGGCTCAAACTAGCACAGATACGCAGTATTTT.

This clonotype came up many times. The chain carries TRBV29-1 and TRBJ2-1; no firm D call. The CDR3 consists of 15 residues. V was cut by 4 bases and J by 3 bases, with 16 bases left in between. Germline-derived CDR1 and CDR2 are SQVTM and ANQGSEA. CDR3 in amino acids: CSVVGLLMDYNEQFF. The CDR3, as DNA: TGCAGCGTTGTTGGTCTCCTAATGGACTACAATGAGCAGTTCTTC.

V gene TRBV4-3 combines with J gene TRBJ2-7; 7 bases fit TRBD1. Germline assignment: CDR1 LGHNA and CDR2 YSLEER. The V segment lost 0 bases and the J segment 3 bases; nucleotides outside the gene matches: 5. The CDR3 has 15 residues. CDR3 DNA: TGCGCCAGCAGCCAAGAGGGTAGGGGGCTCTACGAGCAGTACTTC. Translation: CASSQEGRGLYEQYF.

This clonotype was picked up a small number of times. This rearrangement joins TRBV24-1 to TRBJ2-1; D may be TRBD1 (5 bases). Germline assignment: CDR1 KGHDR and CDR2 SFDVKD. V lost 3 bases and J 9 bases, leaving 17 bases between the germline ends. CDR3 length: 15 residues. For the CDR3, the DNA is TGTGCCACCAGTGATCCGCAGGGCGCCGACGGTGAGCAGTTCTTC. As protein: CATSDPQGADGEQFF.

This chain connects TRBV12-3 or TRBV12-4 to TRBJ2-7, with 11 bases aligning to TRBD1. J lost 5 bases, V lost 3 bases, and 15 bases had no gene match. The length of the CDR3 is 18 residues. The DNA of the CDR3 is TGTGCCAGCAGTTTCCGGTTGGACCAGGGACAGGGGGAAGACGAGCAGTACTTC. It translates to CASSFRLDQGQGEDEQYF.

The CDR3 is CASSPWTSGSRSYEQYF. Written as DNA, the CDR3 is TGTGCCAGCTCACCTTGGACTAGCGGGAGTAGGTCCTACGAGCAGTACTTC. The V gene is TRBV18, the J gene TRBJ2-7; 13 bases map to TRBD2. The length of the CDR3 is 17 residues. Per the germline V gene, CDR1 is KGHSH and CDR2 is LQKENI. V shed 3 bases and J 1 base; nucleotides not matched to a gene: 6.

This sequence joins TRBV7-8 and TRBJ2-7, with 11 bases aligning to TRBD2. Germline V gives CDR1 SGHVS, CDR2 FQNEAQ. The V segment lost 0 bases and the J segment 4 bases; nucleotides outside the gene matches: 14. The CDR3 extends over 19 amino acids. CDR3 in amino acids: CASSLAPSTLAGDQYEQYF. In nucleotides, the CDR3 is TGTGCCAGCAGCTTAGCACCCTCCACACTAGCGGGAGATCAGTACGAGCAGTACTTC.

The gene calls are TRBV2 and TRBJ2-1; D ambiguous. Trimming took 4 bases from V and 8 from J, leaving 9 bases between them. The CDR3 is 12 amino acids. The germline V gene has CDR1 SNHLY and CDR2 FYNNEI. Here the CDR3 reads CASSVRVDEQFF. CDR3 bases: TGTGCCAGCAGTGTTCGGGTGGATGAGCAGTTCTTC. Supplemented by reference TRBV2 and TRBJ2-1, the full variable domain reads EPEVTQTPSHQVTQMGQEVILRCVPISNHLYFYWYRQILGQKVEFLVSFYNNEISEKSEIFDDQFSVERPDGSNFTLKIRSTKLEDSAMYFCASSVRVDEQFFGPGTRLTVL.

In its sample, this clonotype was seen a few times. This CDR3 reads CASSYSGEQYF. The DNA for the CDR3 is TGTGCCAGCAGTTACTCGGGGGAGCAGTACTTC. The chain recombines TRBV6-2 or TRBV6-3 with TRBJ2-7; no clear D. CDR3 length: 11 residues. V shed 0 bases and J shed 7 bases, with 4 bases lying between them. Germline V gene sequence: CDR1 MNHEY, CDR2 SVGEGT.